The next 9 T cell receptor beta chains were all read from a single sample in a study of vaccination effects on CD4 cells after COVID-19. No antigen has been identified for these receptors. Antigen-specific CD4+ T cells were first expanded with viral peptide pools by the ViraFEST assay and only then sequenced. Isolating CD4+ T cells followed around nine days of culture. Sequencing used immunoSEQ multiplex PCR; TCRdb keeps in-frame clones, though not all of them. The table includes roughly 11,000 clones, 65% to 75% detected once. The material was CD4+ T cells from PBMCs cultured with HCoV-229E spike peptides, obtained before COVID-19 vaccination. All receptors come from a human donor who received a COVID-19 vaccine.

This clone has more than one count but fewer than ten. The genes are TRBV6-2 or TRBV6-3 and TRBJ1-5; possibly TRBD1 for D (6 bases). The CDR3 totals 13 residues. Trimming shortened V by 6 bases and J by 4 bases, and 10 bases separated the two germline ends. Germline assignment: CDR1 MNHEY and CDR2 SVGEGT. In nucleotides, the CDR3 is TGTGCCAGCAGCCTACAGGGAAATCAGCCCCAGCATTTT. Protein: CASSLQGNQPQHF.

V is TRBV5-1 and J is TRBJ2-7; D may be TRBD2 (6 bases). Trimming cost V 3 bases and J 4 bases, with 8 bases left between them. The length of the CDR3 is 12 residues. Germline values: CDR1 SGHRS, CDR2 YFSETQ. In nucleotides, the CDR3 is TGCGCCAGCAGCTCGGGGACTTACGAGCAGTACTTC. Amino acid sequence: CASSSGTYEQYF.

The V call is TRBV10-3, the J call TRBJ1-1, with no clear D. Germline loops: CDR1 ENHRY, CDR2 SYGVKD. Trimming shortened V by 1 base and J by 1 base, and 4 bases separated the two germline ends. The CDR3 has 13 amino acids. Written as DNA, the CDR3 is TGTGCCATCAGTGAGTTCGGGAACACTGAAGCTTTCTTT. Amino acids: CAISEFGNTEAFF.

The chain recombines TRBV28 with TRBJ2-1; D possibly corresponds to TRBD2 (7 bases). V lost 1 base and J lost 4, with 20 bases in between. The CDR3 runs 18 residues. Germline V gives CDR1 MDHEN, CDR2 SYDVKM. The CDR3 sequence: CASSLSRWGASGYNEQFF. Written as DNA, the CDR3 is TGTGCCAGCAGTTTATCTCGCTGGGGGGCTAGCGGTTACAATGAGCAGTTCTTC. Together with reference TRBV28 and TRBJ2-1, the CDR3 gives the full variable domain: DVKVTQSSRYLVKRTGEKVFLECVQDMDHENMFWYRQDPGLGLRLIYFSYDVKMKEKGDIPEGYSVSREKKERFSLILESASTNQTSMYLCASSLSRWGASGYNEQFFGPGTRLTVL.

V usage is TRBV19 and J usage is TRBJ2-2; the D is unclear. There are 14 residues in the CDR3. Trimming stripped 4 bases from V and 0 bases from J, with 6 bases between. CDR1 is LNHDA, CDR2 SQIVND, per germline (reference sequence). The CDR3 DNA follows: TGTGCCAGTAGTAGACGGACGAACACCGGGGAGCTGTTTTTT. Translating gives CASSRRTNTGELFF.

The chain links TRBV29-1 to TRBJ2-1; 9 bases match TRBD2. In germline, CDR1 is SQVTM, CDR2 ANQGSEA. This CDR3 has 14 amino acids. J gave up 7 bases and V 6 bases, and 10 bases lay outside the gene matches. For the CDR3, the DNA is TGCAGCGTCGGGGCTAGCGGGGTTTCTAATGAGCAGTTCTTC. Protein product: CSVGASGVSNEQFF.

This clone was seen only once. The gene calls are TRBV5-1 and TRBJ2-1, with D perhaps TRBD1 (6 bases). CDR1 and CDR2 from the germline V gene are SGHRS and YFSETQ. The CDR3 consists of 16 residues. V lost 2 bases to trimming and J lost 0 bases, with 12 bases between them. Here the CDR3 reads CASSLTGTTSYNEQFF. As DNA, the CDR3 is TGCGCCAGCAGCTTAACCGGGACAACCTCCTACAATGAGCAGTTCTTC.

The chain carries TRBV7-2 and TRBJ1-4, with a possible D match to TRBD1 (6 bases). V lost 2 bases, J lost 7 bases, and 14 bases lay in between. Germline assignment: CDR1 SGHTA and CDR2 FQGNSA. This CDR3 is 15 amino acids long. DNA for the CDR3: TGTGCCAGCAGCTTACGGTGGGGGCTAGGTGAAAAACTGTTTTTT. This codes for CASSLRWGLGEKLFF.

The rearrangement joins TRBV5-4 to TRBJ2-1, with D possibly being TRBD2 (5 bases). This CDR3 region has 15 residues. V dropped 0 bases and J dropped 7 bases, with 14 bases sitting between them. Germline V lookup: CDR1 SGHNT, CDR2 YYREEE (reference sequence). CDR3 in DNA: TGTGCCAGCAGCTTGGAATTGAGGGAGTGGAATGAGCAGTTCTTC. This sequence encodes CASSLELREWNEQFF.